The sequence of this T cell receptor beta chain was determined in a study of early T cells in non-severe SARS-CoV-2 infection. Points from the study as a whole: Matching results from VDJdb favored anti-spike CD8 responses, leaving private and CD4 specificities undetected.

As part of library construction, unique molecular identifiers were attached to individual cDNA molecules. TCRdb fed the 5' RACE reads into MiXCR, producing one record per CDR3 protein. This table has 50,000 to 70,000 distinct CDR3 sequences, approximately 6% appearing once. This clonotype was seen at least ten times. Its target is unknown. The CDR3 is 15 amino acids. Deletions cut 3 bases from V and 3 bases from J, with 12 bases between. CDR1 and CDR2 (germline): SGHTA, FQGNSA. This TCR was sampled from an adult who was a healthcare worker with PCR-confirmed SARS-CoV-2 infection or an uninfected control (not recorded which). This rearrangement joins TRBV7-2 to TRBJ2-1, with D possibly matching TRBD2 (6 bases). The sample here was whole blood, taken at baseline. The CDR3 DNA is TGTGCCAGCAGCTTTGTTGCGGAGGGCTACAATGAGCAGTTCTTC. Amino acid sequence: CASSFVAEGYNEQFF.